This T cell receptor beta chain was found in a study of cytomegalovirus exposure and HLA in healthy donors. Study results and caveats: The classifier reportedly diagnosed cytomegalovirus status with high sensitivity and specificity. Earlier findings revealed that most TCR beta V segments proved productive either about 87% or about 30% of the time.

PCR amplification relied on 60 Vbeta primers (plus 13 Jbeta primers). TCRdb's copy holds only in-frame clones and misses some; the assay was immunoSEQ multiplex PCR. The sample lists some 130,000 clones, approximately 80% occurring once. V lost 4 bases and J 11 bases, leaving 21 bases between the germline ends. This CDR3 region has 14 residues. Germline V gene sequence: CDR1 SGHDT, CDR2 YYEEEE. With respect to this clone: The antigen is undetermined.

The rearrangement uses TRBV5-6 and TRBJ1-1; D gene uncertain. Sequencing was carried out using PBMCs. The receptor's source is a human donor in good health. The CDR3 spells CASSPWQATTLAFF. The CDR3 nucleotides read TGTGCCAGCAGCCCTTGGCAGGCCACGACCCTTGCTTTCTTT.